This TCR beta chain derives from a study of T cells in Graves' hyperthyroidism and ophthalmopathy. Study background: The blood sample was taken at first diagnosis, before treatment began.

This clonotype was counted ten times or more. It was RNA transcripts that yielded the amplified TCR beta CDR3 regions. TCR CDR3 underwent first-round RT-PCR with the HTBI primer set. TCRdb reprocessed the multiplex PCR reads via MiXCR and lists one record per CDR3 protein. The sample lists 390,000 or so distinct CDR3 sequences, about 15% occurring once. This receptor was identified in a man aged 18 to 29 with Graves' ophthalmopathy. Sequenced: blood.

The CDR3 here is CALTVINTEAFF. The CDR3 DNA is TGTGCCTTGACAGTTATTAACACTGAAGCTTTCTTT. The chain uses TRBV30 and TRBJ1-1, with a tentative D call TRBD1 (5 bases). Germline V gene sequence: CDR1 GTSNPN, CDR2 SVGIG (reference sequence). This CDR3 has 12 residues. With 7 bases removed from V and 2 bases from J, the gap between germline ends came to 11 bases.